This T cell receptor beta chain was found in a study of cytomegalovirus exposure and HLA in healthy donors. Findings and limits, study-wide: Most of the TCR beta V segments (in an earlier analysis) were productive either about 87% or about 30% of the time. Analyses of presence and absence presupposed an approximately uniform sequencing depth across donors. Most CMV-associated TCR beta chains appeared HLA-restricted in a later analysis.

PCR amplification relied on 60 Vbeta primers (plus 13 Jbeta primers). Repertoires were generated with immunoSEQ multiplex PCR, while TCRdb's copy carries only in-frame clones and drops some. Here the sample spans about 120,000 clones, 70% to 80% being singletons. Though probably carrying unrecorded immune exposures, donors were nominally healthy at sampling. CDR3 length: 14 residues. The V and J ends lost 1 base and 3 bases respectively, with 8 bases between them. The germline V gene has CDR1 SGHTS and CDR2 YDEGEE. As regards this clone: What it recognizes is unknown.

The source of this sequence is a man aged 25 to 45 in good health and CMV-seronegative. The sequenced sample was PBMCs. The chain combines TRBV5-8 with TRBJ1-3; D gene ambiguous. The CDR3 loop reads CASSLRLFGNTIYF. The CDR3 DNA sequence: TGTGCCAGCAGCTTGCGGTTATTTGGAAACACCATATATTTT.